These T cell receptor beta chains were read from a single sample in a study of cytomegalovirus exposure and HLA in healthy donors. TCRdb's copy holds only in-frame clones and misses some; the assay was immunoSEQ multiplex PCR. The sample lists fewer than 200,000 clones, around 72% seen once, with 2% to 3% in the top ten. The sequenced material came from PBMCs. Receptors were obtained from a female donor in good health and CMV-seronegative. Both conserved end residues are part of each CDR3. A D gene is named only where the DNA matches it firmly. For some rows the clone size is stated as once, few or many, or as a class when expanded; others skip it.

once TRBJ1-1 TRBV9 TRBD1 TGTGCCAGCAGCGTAGAGACAGGGGGCCACGAAGCTTTCTTT CASSVETGGHEAFF
once TRBJ1-3 TRBV15 NA TGTGCCACCTGCGAGGAGGGGGGGTCTGGAAACACCATATATTTT CATCEEGGSGNTIYF
NA TRBJ2-3 TRBV7-2 TRBD1 TGTGCCAGCAGCCCCATGGGACAGCCACGCACAGATACGCAGTATTTT CASSPMGQPRTDTQYF
NA TRBJ1-2 TRBV5-1 TRBD1 TGCGCCAGCAGCCCGGAGGACAGGGGCCCGAGAGGTGGCTACACCTTC CASSPEDRGPRGGYTF
few TRBJ1-4 TRBV4-1 NA TGCGCCAGCAGCCAGCCCCGACAGGCTAATGAAAAACTGTTTTTT CASSQPRQANEKLFF
NA TRBJ2-3 TRBV5-1 NA TGCGCCAGCAGCTTACAGGGAATGTCAGATACGCAGTATTTT CASSLQGMSDTQYF
NA TRBJ1-3 TRBV6-1 NA TGTGCCAGCAGCGTAGGGGTTAGCTCTGGAAACACCATATATTTT CASSVGVSSGNTIYF
NA TRBJ1-2 TRBV7-9 NA TGTGCCAGCAGCTTAGCGCGGAGGGGTCGGATTTTCTATGGCTACACCTTC CASSLARRGRIFYGYTF
few TRBJ2-1 TRBV28 NA TGTGCCAGCAGTTTCCCACCGGGCAGGGCGAATGAGCAGTTCTTC CASSFPPGRANEQFF
NA TRBJ1-6 TRBV5-1 TRBD1 TGCGCCAGCAGCACACAACAAGGGGGCTACAATTCACCCCTCCACTTT CASSTQQGGYNSPLHF
few TRBJ2-7 TRBV5-1 NA TGCGCCAGCGCACTTACGAGCTCCTACGAGCAGTACTTC CASALTSSYEQYF
NA TRBJ1-5 TRBV5-1 TRBD1 TGCGCCAGCAGCTCCGGACAGGGAGAAAATCAGCCCCAGCATTTT CASSSGQGENQPQHF
few TRBJ1-4 TRBV30 NA TGTGCCTGGAGGACTCACCTAGAGAATGAAAAACTGTTTTTT CAWRTHLENEKLFF
NA TRBJ1-1 TRBV29-1 TRBD1 TGCAGCGTTCACAGGGGCGGGTGGGCTTTCTTT CSVHRGGWAFF
NA TRBJ2-1 TRBV5-1 NA TGCGCCAGCAGCCAAGGTGGGCAGGCGTTGAATGAGCAGTTCTTC CASSQGGQALNEQFF
NA TRBJ1-3 TRBV6-5 NA TGTGCCAGCAGTTCGCAAGGGGTTACGGGAAACACCATATATTTT CASSSQGVTGNTIYF
few TRBJ2-7 TRBV6-5 TRBD1 TGTGCCAGCAGTTACTCGAGACAGGGGATTAGTGGCGAGCAGTACTTC CASSYSRQGISGEQYF
NA TRBJ1-4 TRBV2 TRBD1 TGTGCCAGCAGGGAACAGGGGGCAGCGGAAAAACAACTGTTTTTT CASREQGAAEKQLFF
NA TRBJ1-2 TRBV4-2 TRBD1 TGTGCCAGCAGCCCGGACAGGGAGTACGGCTACACCTTC CASSPDREYGYTF
NA TRBJ2-7 TRBV7-6 TRBD1 TGTGCCAGCAGCTTAGGGACAGGGGCTGGGGACGAGCAGTACTTC CASSLGTGAGDEQYF
NA TRBJ2-3 TRBV6-5 NA TGTGCCAGCACCTTTCTGAGGGGGAGCACAGATACGCAGTATTTT CASTFLRGSTDTQYF
NA TRBJ1-1 TRBV19 NA TGTGCCAGTAGTATAGTCGAGGAGCGTGAAGCTTTCTTT CASSIVEEREAFF
NA TRBJ2-7 TRBV10-1 NA TGCGCCAGCAGTGAGAATAACTACGAGCAGTACTTC CASSENNYEQYF